This TCR beta chain was captured by sequencing in a study of blood T cell repertoires in COVID-19. Study details: From the United States, Italy and Spain came samples of acute and convalescent COVID-19.

Each participant's cohort was designated according to participant-reported clinical history. The CDR3 totals 17 residues. Looked up from germline, CDR1 is SGHRS and CDR2 is YFSETQ. The junction had 10 bases not matched to a gene; V was cut back by 4 bases and J by 3 bases. As handled by the study authors: Amplified reference gene primers provided the basis for estimating nucleated cell counts. Repertoires were generated with immunoSEQ multiplex PCR, while TCRdb's copy carries only in-frame clones and drops some. The DNA was the basis for D and trimming; V, J and clone size are from that table. The table lists 300,000 to 350,000 clones, roughly 88% of them singletons.

This TCR was recovered from a man aged 25-45 years who had recovered from COVID-19. The chain couples TRBV5-1 to TRBJ1-6, with 7 bases lining up with TRBD1. The source material was PBMCs or T cells enriched from blood (not recorded which). Here the CDR3 reads CASSAVAGGFYNSPLHF. The CDR3 DNA reads TGCGCCAGCAGCGCTGTCGCAGGGGGTTTCTATAATTCACCCCTCCACTTT.